This T cell receptor beta chain was obtained from a study of blood T cell repertoires in COVID-19. Study information: Material from acute and convalescent COVID-19 was sourced from the United States, Italy and Spain. The analysed material was cDNA or gDNA that came from T cells, B-cell-depleted T cells, or PBMCs.

Per germline, CDR1 KGHDR and CDR2 SFDVKD. The CDR3 contains 15 residues. The junction had 6 bases not matched to a gene; V was cut back by 3 bases and J by 5 bases. Original data processing: Amplified reference gene primers provided the basis for estimating nucleated cell counts. Repertoires were generated with immunoSEQ multiplex PCR, while TCRdb's copy carries only in-frame clones and drops some. That table gives V, J and clone size, and the DNA gave D and trimming. The data contain about 150,000 clones, approximately 91% of them singletons. The chain carries TRBV24-1 and TRBJ2-5; 9 bases match TRBD1. Sequencing was done on a sample of peripheral blood. The TCR sequence derives from a human donor in a cohort sampled during active COVID-19. CDR3 bases: TGTGCCACCAGTGATCCTGGACAGGGGATGGAGACCCAGTACTTC. Translating it yields CATSDPGQGMETQYF.